The clone carrying this T cell receptor beta chain was seen once. Its antigen is not known. Patient tissue came from resections in Japan or China, 2014–2017. Two lung cancer pathologists independently confirmed each histologic diagnosis. The data derive from a study of immune evolution from preneoplasia to lung adenocarcinoma. Study-level findings and limits: Clonality was highest in normal lung, lower in later-stage lesions apparently. Top clone share appeared to fall from AAH through AIS, MIA, adenocarcinoma.

The V gene lost 4 bases and the J gene lost 4 bases, with 20 bases spanning the gap. The CDR3 spans 16 residues. The germline V gene encodes CDR1 MDHEN and CDR2 SYDVKM. The assay was immunoSEQ multiplex PCR, and TCRdb's table has in-frame clones only and misses some. Here the sample spans several thousand clones, 75% to 85% being singletons. Sequenced material: FFPE adjacent normal lung tissue. This TCR derives from a donor of 70 years or more with lung adenocarcinoma. The rearrangement links TRBV28 to TRBJ2-7, with D tentatively TRBD2 (5 bases). Here the CDR3 DNA reads TGTGCCAGCAGTTCTCCCTGGGCCCGGGGTGCATACGAGCAGTACTTC. Its protein product is CASSSPWARGAYEQYF.